The 9 T cell receptor beta chains presented below share a single source sample, sequenced in a study of OX40 agonist ivuxolimab in advanced cancers. Using immunoSEQ multiplex PCR, the repertoire was profiled, and TCRdb retains in-frame clones only, with some absent. The sample consists of some 70,000 clones, roughly 88% of them appearing once. Specimen: CD4+ or CD8+ T cells sorted from blood, collected in a trial of the OX40 agonist ivuxolimab. The source of these receptors is an adult with an advanced solid tumor such as melanoma, head and neck, liver or kidney cancer.

The J gene is TRBJ1-6, the V gene TRBV5-1, with 8 bases matching TRBD1. Germline V gene sequence: CDR1 SGHRS, CDR2 YFSETQ. The V and J ends lost 0 bases and 10 bases, in that order; junction bases with no gene match: 9. This CDR3 has 16 amino acids. DNA of the CDR3: TGCGCCAGCAGCTTGGATGGACAGGGAATGTACTCACCCCTCCACTTT. Protein: CASSLDGQGMYSPLHF.

The V gene is TRBV10-2, the J gene TRBJ1-4, with TRBD1 matching 8 bases. This CDR3 is built from 15 residues. The V segment lost 2 bases and the J segment 1 base; nucleotides outside the gene matches: 0. The V gene's germline CDR1 is WSHSY and CDR2 SAAADI. Here the CDR3 DNA reads TGCGCCAGCAGTGAGGGACAGGGAACTAATGAAAAACTGTTTTTT. This codes for CASSEGQGTNEKLFF.

This rearrangement joins TRBV27 to TRBJ2-4, with unresolved D. V lost 2 bases and J 0 bases, leaving 14 bases between the germline ends. CDR3 size: 17 residues. Germline lookup yields CDR1 MNHEY and CDR2 SMNVEV (reference sequence). The CDR3 nucleotides read TGTGCCAGCAGTTTAGTGAGTAGTCCGCTAGCCAAAAACATTCAGTACTTC. As protein: CASSLVSSPLAKNIQYF.

This rearrangement joins TRBV11-2 to TRBJ1-2; D is undetermined. This CDR3 contains 16 residues. Germline CDR1 SGHAT, CDR2 FQNNGV. Trimming took 0 bases from V and 8 from J, leaving 19 bases between them. CDR3 nucleotide sequence: TGTGCCAGCAGCTTAGATCATGGGCAACTTGTCAGAGGCTACACCTTC. Translation gives CASSLDHGQLVRGYTF.

This sequence joins TRBV12-5 and TRBJ1-6, with 8 bases fitting TRBD1. The CDR3 loop spans 16 amino acids. CDR1 is LGHNT and CDR2 is FRNRAP in the germline V gene. V shed 2 bases and J 9 bases; nucleotides not matched to a gene: 9. This chain's CDR3 is CASGLTQDRVRSPLHF. In nucleotides, the CDR3 is TGTGCTAGTGGTTTGACACAGGACAGGGTACGTTCACCCCTCCACTTT. Supplemented by reference TRBV12-5 and TRBJ1-6, the full variable domain reads DARVTQTPRHKVTEMGQEVTMRCQPILGHNTVFWYRQTMMQGLELLAYFRNRAPLDDSGMPKDRFSAEMPDATLATLKIQPSEPRDSAVYFCASGLTQDRVRSPLHFGNGTRLTVT.

This rearrangement joins TRBV19 to TRBJ1-1; D is possibly TRBD1 (5 bases). Germline CDR1 reads LNHDA; CDR2 reads SQIVND (reference sequence). The CDR3 contains 13 residues. V was shortened by 5 bases and J by 3 bases, with 10 bases between the two germline ends. The CDR3 bases are TGTGCCAGTAGTTTATCGGGGGACACTGAAGCTTTCTTT. It codes for CASSLSGDTEAFF.

The chain employs TRBV14 and TRBJ1-2; weak D call: TRBD1 (5 bases). V lost 4 bases to trimming and J lost 4 bases, with 7 bases between them. In germline, CDR1 is SGHDN, CDR2 FVKESK. The CDR3 sequence is 12 residues long. CDR3 sequence reads: CASSRDLYGYTF. As DNA, the CDR3 is TGTGCCAGCAGCCGGGACCTCTATGGCTACACCTTC.

The chain links TRBV6-5 to TRBJ1-6; 8 nucleotides match TRBD1. V dropped 7 bases and J dropped 8; count of bases not matched to a gene: 7. The CDR3 sequence is 14 residues long. The V gene's germline CDR1 is MNHEY and CDR2 SVGAGI. The CDR3 spells CASTRQGRDSPLHF. The CDR3 nucleotides are TGTGCCAGCACCCGACAGGGGCGAGATTCACCCCTCCACTTT.

The CDR3: CASSYPGGEKLFF. The CDR3 DNA reads as TGTGCCAGCAGTTACCCCGGGGGCGAAAAACTGTTTTTT. The genes are TRBV6-5 and TRBJ1-4, with TRBD1 as a possible D gene (6 bases). The V gene's germline CDR1 is MNHEY and CDR2 SVGAGI. V was cut by 2 bases and J by 8 bases, with 9 bases left in between. The CDR3 is made up of 13 amino acids.